Sequencing of this T cell receptor (beta chain) was carried out in a study of PD-L1 blockade in urothelial cancer. Germline assignment: CDR1 SGHVS and CDR2 FQNEAQ. The CDR3 covers 14 residues. V lost 5 bases and J lost 4; bases outside the gene matches: 6. What went into each PCR as a spike was synthetic TCR analog templates. Repertoires were generated with immunoSEQ multiplex PCR, while TCRdb's copy carries only in-frame clones and drops some. The sample consists of some 87,000 clones, around 87% of them appearing once. Time point: pretreatment peripheral blood. Worth noting for this clone: Its specificity is unknown.

Study results and caveats: Clonality of blood TCR below the median before treatment predicted better survival.

This chain joins TRBV7-8 and TRBJ2-3, with 7 bases that match TRBD2. The material sequenced was PBMCs, taken around atezolizumab (anti-PD-L1) treatment. The clonotype comes from a man aged 55 to 70 with urothelial cancer. CDR3 sequence: CASSLGGMADTQYF. For the CDR3, the DNA is TGTGCCAGCAGCCTGGGGGGGATGGCAGATACGCAGTATTTT.